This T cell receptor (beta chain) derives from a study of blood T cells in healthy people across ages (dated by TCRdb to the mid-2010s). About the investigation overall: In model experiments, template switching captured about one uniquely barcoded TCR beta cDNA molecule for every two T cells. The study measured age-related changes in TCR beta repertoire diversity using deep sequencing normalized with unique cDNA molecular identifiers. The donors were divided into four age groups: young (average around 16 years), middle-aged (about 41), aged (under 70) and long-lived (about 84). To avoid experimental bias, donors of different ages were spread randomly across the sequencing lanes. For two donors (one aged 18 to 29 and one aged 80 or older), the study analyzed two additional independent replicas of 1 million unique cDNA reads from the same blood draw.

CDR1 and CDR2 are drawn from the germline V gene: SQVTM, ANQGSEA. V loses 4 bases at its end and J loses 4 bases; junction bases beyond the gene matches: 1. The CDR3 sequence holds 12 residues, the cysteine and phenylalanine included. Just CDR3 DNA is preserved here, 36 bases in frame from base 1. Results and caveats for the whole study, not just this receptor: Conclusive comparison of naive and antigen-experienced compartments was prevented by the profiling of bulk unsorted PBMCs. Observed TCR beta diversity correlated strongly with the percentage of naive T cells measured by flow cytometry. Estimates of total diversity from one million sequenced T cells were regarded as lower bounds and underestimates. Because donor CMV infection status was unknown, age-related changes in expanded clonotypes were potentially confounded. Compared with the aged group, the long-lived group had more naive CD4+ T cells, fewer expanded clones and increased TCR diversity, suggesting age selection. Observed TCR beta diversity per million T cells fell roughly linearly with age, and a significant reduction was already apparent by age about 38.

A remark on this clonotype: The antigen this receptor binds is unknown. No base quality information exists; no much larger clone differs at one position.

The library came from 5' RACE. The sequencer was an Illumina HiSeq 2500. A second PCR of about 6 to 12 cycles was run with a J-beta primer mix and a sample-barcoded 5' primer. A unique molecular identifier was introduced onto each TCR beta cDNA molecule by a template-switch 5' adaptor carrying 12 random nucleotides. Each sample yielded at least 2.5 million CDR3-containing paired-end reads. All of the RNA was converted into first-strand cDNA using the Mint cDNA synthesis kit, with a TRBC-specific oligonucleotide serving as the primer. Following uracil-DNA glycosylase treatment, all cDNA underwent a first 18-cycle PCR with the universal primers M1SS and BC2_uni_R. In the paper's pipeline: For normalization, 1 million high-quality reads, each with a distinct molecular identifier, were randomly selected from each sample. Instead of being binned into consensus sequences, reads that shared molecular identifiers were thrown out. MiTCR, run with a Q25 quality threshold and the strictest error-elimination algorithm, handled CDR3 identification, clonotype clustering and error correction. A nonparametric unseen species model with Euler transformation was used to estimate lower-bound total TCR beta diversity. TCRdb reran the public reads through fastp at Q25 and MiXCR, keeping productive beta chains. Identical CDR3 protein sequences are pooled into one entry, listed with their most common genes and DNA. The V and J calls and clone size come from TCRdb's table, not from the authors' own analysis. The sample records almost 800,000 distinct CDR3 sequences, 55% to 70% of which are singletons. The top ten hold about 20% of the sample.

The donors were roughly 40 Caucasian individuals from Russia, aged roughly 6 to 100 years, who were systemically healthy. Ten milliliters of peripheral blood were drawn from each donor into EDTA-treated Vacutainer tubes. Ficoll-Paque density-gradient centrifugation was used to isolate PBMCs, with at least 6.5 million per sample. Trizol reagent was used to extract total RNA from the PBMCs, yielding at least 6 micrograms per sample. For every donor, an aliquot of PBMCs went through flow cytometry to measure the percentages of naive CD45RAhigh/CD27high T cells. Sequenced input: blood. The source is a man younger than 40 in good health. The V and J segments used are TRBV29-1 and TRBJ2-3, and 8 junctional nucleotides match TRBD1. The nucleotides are TGCAGCGTTGGGACAGGGTCAGATACGCAGTATTTT. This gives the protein CSVGTGSDTQYF.